This T cell receptor beta chain stems from a study of blood T cell repertoires in COVID-19. Across the study: PBMCs, B-cell-depleted T cells, or T cells provided the cDNA or gDNA that made up the material.

The CDR3 loop spans 17 amino acids. V was cut by 0 bases and J by 8 bases, with 20 bases left in between. CDR1 is SGDLS, CDR2 YYNGEE, per germline. In the study's own analysis: Amplified reference gene primers provided the basis for estimating nucleated cell counts. Clones were read by immunoSEQ multiplex PCR, and TCRdb kept only the in-frame ones, dropping some. V and J calls and clone size are given by that table; D and trimming were obtained from the DNA. Found here are roughly 250,000 clones, about 86% of them singletons; the top ten hold around 14%. Sequenced input: peripheral blood. The chain links TRBV9 to TRBJ1-4; D gene unclear. The sequence came from a person between 65 and 79 years old with COVID-19, enrolled during active disease. The CDR3 DNA follows: TGTGCCAGCAGCGTAGCTGGCGCGGGAGTCGTAGGGGAAAAACTGTTTTTT. Translating gives CASSVAGAGVVGEKLFF. Variable domain in full (rest from reference TRBV9 and TRBJ1-4): DSGVTQTPKHLITATGQRVTLRCSPRSGDLSVYWYQQSLDQGLQFLIQYYNGEERAKGNILERFSAQQFPDLHSELNLSSLELGDSALYFCASSVAGAGVVGEKLFFGSGTQLSVL.